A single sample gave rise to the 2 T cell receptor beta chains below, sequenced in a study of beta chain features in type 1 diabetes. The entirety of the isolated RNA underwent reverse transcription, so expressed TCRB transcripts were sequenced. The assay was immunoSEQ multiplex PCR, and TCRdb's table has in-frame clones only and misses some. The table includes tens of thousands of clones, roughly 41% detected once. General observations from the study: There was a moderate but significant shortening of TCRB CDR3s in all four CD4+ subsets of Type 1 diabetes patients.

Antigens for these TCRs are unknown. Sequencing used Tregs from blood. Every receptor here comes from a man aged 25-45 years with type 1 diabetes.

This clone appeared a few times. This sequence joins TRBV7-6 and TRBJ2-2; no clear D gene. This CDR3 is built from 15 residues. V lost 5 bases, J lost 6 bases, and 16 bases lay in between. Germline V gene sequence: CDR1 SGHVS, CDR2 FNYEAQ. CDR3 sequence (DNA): TGTGCCAGCAGCCGCGAGATCGGGTTGCCCGGGGAGCTGTTTTTT. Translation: CASSREIGLPGELFF. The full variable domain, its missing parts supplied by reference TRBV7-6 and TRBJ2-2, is GAGVSQSPRYKVTKRGQDVALRCDPISGHVSLYWYRQALGQGPEFLTYFNYEAQQDKSGLPNDRFSAERPEGSISTLTIQRTEQRDSAMYRCASSREIGLPGELFFGEGSRLTVL.

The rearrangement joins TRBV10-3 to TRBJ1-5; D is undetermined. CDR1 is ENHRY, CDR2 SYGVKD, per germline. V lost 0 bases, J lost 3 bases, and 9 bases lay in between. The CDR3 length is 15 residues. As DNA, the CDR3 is TGTGCCATCAGTGAGTCGGAGGGTTACAATCAGCCCCAGCATTTT. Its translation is CAISESEGYNQPQHF.